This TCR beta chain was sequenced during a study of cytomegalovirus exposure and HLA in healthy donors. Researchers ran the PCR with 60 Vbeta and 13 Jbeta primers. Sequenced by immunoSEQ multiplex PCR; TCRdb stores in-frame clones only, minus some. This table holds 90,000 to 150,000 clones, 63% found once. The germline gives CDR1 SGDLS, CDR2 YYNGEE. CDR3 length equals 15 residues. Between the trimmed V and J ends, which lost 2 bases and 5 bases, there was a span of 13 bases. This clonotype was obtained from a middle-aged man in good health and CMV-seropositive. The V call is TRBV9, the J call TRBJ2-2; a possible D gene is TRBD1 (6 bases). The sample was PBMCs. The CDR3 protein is CASSVRDTWTGELFF. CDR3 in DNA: TGTGCCAGCAGCGTCCGGGACACCTGGACCGGGGAGCTGTTTTTT.